The rows below give T cell receptor beta chains drawn from one sample of a study of cytomegalovirus exposure and HLA in healthy donors. Clones were read by immunoSEQ multiplex PCR, and TCRdb kept only the in-frame ones, dropping some. Of about 160,000 clones listed, around 74% were seen once; the top ten hold approximately 2%. Material for sequencing was PBMCs. The receptors were sampled from a female donor in good health and CMV-seronegative. Each CDR3 is given with its conserved first and last residue. The D gene is left open where the match is weak. Size tells how often a clone was seen (once, few, many) or the class of an expanded clone, and some rows leave it out.

cdr3_nt cdr3_aa d_call j_call clone_size v_call
TGTGCCAGCAGTTACTCGAGCAGGGCCTATGGCTACACCTTC CASSYSSRAYGYTF NA TRBJ1-2 NA TRBV6-5
TGTGCCAGCAGCTTACGTGCTAGCGGGGGGGTTTCCTACAATGAGCAGTTCTTC CASSLRASGGVSYNEQFF TRBD2 TRBJ2-1 NA TRBV7-2
TGTGCCAGCAGCTCCTCATCGTCAGGAGAGACCCAGTACTTC CASSSSSSGETQYF NA TRBJ2-5 NA TRBV11-2
TGTGCCAGCAGCCACGACAGGGGGGCGGCTGAAGCTTTCTTT CASSHDRGAAEAFF TRBD1 TRBJ1-1 NA TRBV5-6
TGTGCCAGCACCTTAAGCGGGACAGGGGTCACCGGGGAGCTGTTTTTT CASTLSGTGVTGELFF TRBD1 TRBJ2-2 once TRBV7-3
TGTGCCAGCAACAATATTCTGACAGGCAGCTCCTACAATGAGCAGTTCTTC CASNNILTGSSYNEQFF NA TRBJ2-1 NA TRBV7-8
TGCAGCGTTGAGGGGGCGGGAGGCTACGAGCAGTACTTC CSVEGAGGYEQYF TRBD2 TRBJ2-7 once TRBV29-1
TGTGCCAGCAGCGTAGGGGACTATTGGGGCACAGATACGCAGTATTTT CASSVGDYWGTDTQYF TRBD2 TRBJ2-3 NA TRBV9
TGCGCCAGCAGCTTGGGGATCAGGGGCAGAACTGAAGCTTTCTTT CASSLGIRGRTEAFF NA TRBJ1-1 once TRBV5-1
TGTGCCAGCAGTGAAAGTTGGGGCCAGCCCCAGCATTTT CASSESWGQPQHF NA TRBJ1-5 NA TRBV6-1
TGTGCCAGCAGCCTCGGGACAGGGACAAACATTCAGTACTTC CASSLGTGTNIQYF TRBD1 TRBJ2-4 NA TRBV7-9
TGTGCCAGCTCGGGTGACAGGGGACTAACCGATACGCAGTATTTT CASSGDRGLTDTQYF NA TRBJ2-3 few TRBV18
TGTGCCAGCAGCAGGGACAGGGGGATTATAGCCCAGTACTTC CASSRDRGIIAQYF TRBD1 TRBJ2-5 NA TRBV5-4
TGTGCCAGCAGCTTGGCGGACAGGGAAAACACCATATATTTT CASSLADRENTIYF TRBD1 TRBJ1-3 few TRBV7-9
TGTGCCAGCATCCCAAAAGGACTAGCGGGACTAAGCTCCTACGAGCAGTACTTC CASIPKGLAGLSSYEQYF TRBD2 TRBJ2-7 NA TRBV5-4
TGCGCCAGCAGCTTGGATAGCCTCGGGGAGACCCAGTACTTC CASSLDSLGETQYF NA TRBJ2-5 once TRBV5-1
TGTGCCAGCTCACCCTCGCAGGGGGCGGACGGCTACACCTTC CASSPSQGADGYTF TRBD1 TRBJ1-2 NA TRBV18
TGTGCCAGCCAGACTAGCGGGAGGGCCGAGTACTTC CASQTSGRAEYF TRBD2 TRBJ2-5 few TRBV6-1
TGTGCCTGGAGCAAGGACAGAAACACAGATACGCAGTATTTT CAWSKDRNTDTQYF NA TRBJ2-3 NA TRBV30
TGTGCCAGCAGGAAGGCGGCTCAGCCCCAGCATTTT CASRKAAQPQHF NA TRBJ1-5 NA TRBV28
TGCGCCAGCAGCCCAAGTAGCGGGGGGGTCTCCTACAATGAGCAGTTCTTC CASSPSSGGVSYNEQFF TRBD2 TRBJ2-1 NA TRBV5-1
TGTGCCTGGAGTGTACTCTTGGGGCAGGGGCGGGTGATAACCTTC CAWSVLLGQGRVITF NA TRBJ1-2 NA TRBV30
TGTGCCATCAGCATTGGGACAGCGAACACTGAAGCTTTCTTT CAISIGTANTEAFF TRBD1 TRBJ1-1 NA TRBV10-3
TGTGCCAGCAGCTATGGGTTGGCAGCGGATACGCAGTATTTT CASSYGLAADTQYF NA TRBJ2-3 NA TRBV13
TGCGCCAGCAGCCAAGATGTGCAGTTCGGGTTGACAGGGTGGAACACTGAAGCTTTCTTT CASSQDVQFGLTGWNTEAFF TRBD1 TRBJ1-1 NA TRBV4-1
TGCGCCAGCAGCTTGACAGGGTTTTTGGTTCTTCCCACTGAAGCTTTCTTT CASSLTGFLVLPTEAFF NA TRBJ1-1 NA TRBV5-1
TGTGCCACCAGCAGAGCGCCCGGACAGGGGGAACCTCGGGCTCCCTATAATTCACCCCTCCACTTT CATSRAPGQGEPRAPYNSPLHF TRBD1 TRBJ1-6 NA TRBV15
TGTGCCAGCAGCTTGGGCCAGGGGAACTATGGCTACACCTTC CASSLGQGNYGYTF NA TRBJ1-2 NA TRBV5-6
TGTGCCAGCAGCTTGGGACAGGGAAGAGTAGGGGAAGCTTTCTTT CASSLGQGRVGEAFF TRBD1 TRBJ1-1 NA TRBV11-1
TGTGCCAGTAGTATCGGGACACCGAACACCGGGGAGCTGTTTTTT CASSIGTPNTGELFF NA TRBJ2-2 once TRBV19
TGCGCCAGCAGCTTGGGTTCAGGGCCTGTGAACACTGAAGCTTTCTTT CASSLGSGPVNTEAFF NA TRBJ1-1 few TRBV5-1
TGTGCCAGCAGCCCGGGACAGGGAGGCTACAATGAGCAGTTCTTC CASSPGQGGYNEQFF TRBD1 TRBJ2-1 few TRBV5-4
TGTGCCAGCAGCTCGGGGACTAGCGGGAGTGATACGCAGTATTTT CASSSGTSGSDTQYF TRBD2 TRBJ2-3 NA TRBV7-9
TGTGCCAGCAGTGAATATGCCGGGAGCTCCTACAATGAGCAGTTCTTC CASSEYAGSSYNEQFF NA TRBJ2-1 NA TRBV25-1
TGTGCCAGCAGCTTAGTGGGGGGAGCGTGGATTGAGCAGTTCTTC CASSLVGGAWIEQFF NA TRBJ2-1 few TRBV5-4
TGTGCCAGTAGTGCCGGTAATTTGAACACTGAAGCTTTCTTT CASSAGNLNTEAFF NA TRBJ1-1 NA TRBV19
TGCAGCGTGCAACGACAGGGATCGGACGTCGCCGAGCAGTACTTC CSVQRQGSDVAEQYF TRBD1 TRBJ2-7 NA TRBV29-1
TGTGCCAGCAGCGGCAGTAGCGGGCGGTCCTACGAGCAGTACTTC CASSGSSGRSYEQYF TRBD2 TRBJ2-7 NA TRBV6-6
TGTGCTAGTGGTTTACAGGGAGTCACTGAAGCTTTCTTT CASGLQGVTEAFF NA TRBJ1-1 NA TRBV12-5
TGTGCCAGCAGGCTCCGGGGGTCTGGTACAGATACGCAGTATTTT CASRLRGSGTDTQYF NA TRBJ2-3 few TRBV5-4
TGCAGCGTTGAGAAGGGGTTAGCGGGAGGTTTGGATGAGCAGTTCTTC CSVEKGLAGGLDEQFF TRBD2 TRBJ2-1 once TRBV29-1
TGTGCCAGCACGGAATCAGGGTACTATGGCTACACCTTC CASTESGYYGYTF NA TRBJ1-2 NA TRBV2
TGTGCCAGCAGCTCGGGGACTAGCGGGAATTGGGAGACCCAGTACTTC CASSSGTSGNWETQYF TRBD2 TRBJ2-5 NA TRBV5-4
TGTGCCAGCAGCATCGCGGGTTTATCTCGTTTTGGCTACACCTTC CASSIAGLSRFGYTF NA TRBJ1-2 NA TRBV2
TGTGCCAGCAGCTCGGGACTAGCGGGGGCCACAGATACGCAGTATTTT CASSSGLAGATDTQYF TRBD2 TRBJ2-3 NA TRBV5-4
TGCGCCAGCAATACGGGAGGGTCCGACCAAGAGACCCAGTACTTC CASNTGGSDQETQYF TRBD2 TRBJ2-5 NA TRBV5-1
TGTGCCTGGACCAAGACAGGGGCTCGGGAAAAACTGTTTTTT CAWTKTGAREKLFF TRBD1 TRBJ1-4 NA TRBV30
TGCAGCGTTGATGGCCAGGGGCTCGAGGCCACTGAAGCTTTCTTT CSVDGQGLEATEAFF NA TRBJ1-1 NA TRBV29-1
TGTGCCAGCAGCTTGATAACAGGGTCCTTGAACACTGAAGCTTTCTTT CASSLITGSLNTEAFF NA TRBJ1-1 few TRBV5-6
TGTGCCTGGCCACGCCGGGACAGGGGCGGGGAGCTGTTTTTT CAWPRRDRGGELFF TRBD1 TRBJ2-2 NA TRBV30
TGTGCCAGCAGCTTAACTGCGGGAGTTAGCAATGAGCAGTTCTTC CASSLTAGVSNEQFF TRBD2 TRBJ2-1 once TRBV7-9
TGTGCCACCAGCAGAGAGGACGGGAACTCCTACGAGCAGTACTTC CATSREDGNSYEQYF NA TRBJ2-7 NA TRBV15
TGTGCCAGCAGCGACGGACAGGGGGCCTATGGCTACACCTTC CASSDGQGAYGYTF TRBD1 TRBJ1-2 NA TRBV9